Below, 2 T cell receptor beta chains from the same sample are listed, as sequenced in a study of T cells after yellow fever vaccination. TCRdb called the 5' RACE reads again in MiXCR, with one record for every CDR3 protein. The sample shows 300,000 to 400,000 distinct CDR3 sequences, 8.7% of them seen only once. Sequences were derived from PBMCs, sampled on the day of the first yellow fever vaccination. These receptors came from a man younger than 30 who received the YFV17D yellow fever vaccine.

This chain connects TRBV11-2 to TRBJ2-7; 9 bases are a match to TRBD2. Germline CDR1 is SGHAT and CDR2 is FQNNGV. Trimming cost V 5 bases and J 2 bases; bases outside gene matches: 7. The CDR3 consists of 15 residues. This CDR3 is CASSPWLAGTYEQYF. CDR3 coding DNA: TGTGCCAGCAGCCCCTGGCTAGCGGGAACCTACGAGCAGTACTTC.

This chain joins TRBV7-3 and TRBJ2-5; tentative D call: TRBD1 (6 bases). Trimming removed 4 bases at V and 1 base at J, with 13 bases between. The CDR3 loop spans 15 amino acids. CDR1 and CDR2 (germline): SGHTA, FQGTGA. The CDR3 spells CASSSQGGSQETQYF. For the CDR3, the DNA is TGTGCCAGCAGCTCCCAAGGGGGATCCCAAGAGACCCAGTACTTC.